This T cell receptor beta chain originates from a study of identical twins. A universal primer site was incorporated via template switching, and the cDNA contained unique molecular identifiers. TCRdb re-derived calls from the 5' RACE reads in MiXCR, one entry per CDR3 protein. The sample includes about 890,000 distinct CDR3 sequences, 9% to 15% seen only once; the top ten take about 1.6%. Study findings and constraints: In monozygotic twins, models underestimated the sharing of out-of-frame TCR alpha. Insertions ran lower in abundant cord blood beta clonotypes, though not in memory repertoires.

A note on this clonotype: Its antigen is not known.

The V end was cut by 11 bases, the J end by 5 bases, with 22 bases between. From germline, CDR1 is MNHNS and CDR2 SASEGT. There are 16 residues in the CDR3. This sample was also put to use in a study of yellow fever vaccine responses in identical twins. That source reports: Twins reportedly mounted vaccine T cell responses that seemed partly convergent, partly personalized.

The chain carries TRBV6-1 and TRBJ1-6; no firm D call. The sample was PBMCs. The clonotype was recovered from a woman younger than 30 in good health. The CDR3 bases are TGTGCCTCCAGGTTAAGTACCTGGGCCGATAATTCACCCCTCCACTTT. It translates to CASRLSTWADNSPLHF.